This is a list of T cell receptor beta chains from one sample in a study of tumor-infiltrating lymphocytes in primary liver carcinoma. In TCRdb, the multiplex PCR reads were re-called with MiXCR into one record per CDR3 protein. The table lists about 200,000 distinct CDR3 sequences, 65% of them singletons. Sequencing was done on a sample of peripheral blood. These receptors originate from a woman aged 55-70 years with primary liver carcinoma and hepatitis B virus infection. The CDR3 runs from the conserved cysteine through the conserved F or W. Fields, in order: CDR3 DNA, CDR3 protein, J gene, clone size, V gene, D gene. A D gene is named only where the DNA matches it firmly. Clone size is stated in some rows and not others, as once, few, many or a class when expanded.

TGTCCCAGCAGCCTGTACGGACAGGCGAAACTCAATGAAAAACTGTTTTTT | CPSSLYGQAKLNEKLFF | TRBJ1-4 | NA | TRBV5-5 | TRBD1
TGTGCCAGCGGCCCGCAGGGGACGGATTCGCAGTATTTT | CASGPQGTDSQYF | TRBJ2-3 | NA | TRBV11-1 | NA
TGTGTCAGCAGCCCATTCACAGATAAGCAGTATTTT | CVSSPFTDKQYF | TRBJ2-3 | NA | TRBV14 | NA
TGTGCCAGCAGTGGTGGGACAGGGGGCTTCATTGAGCAGTTCTTC | CASSGGTGGFIEQFF | TRBJ2-1 | NA | TRBV6-1 | TRBD1
TGTGCCAGCAGCCAAGGGGGGACAGGGGGTGAGGAGCAGTACTTC | CASSQGGTGGEEQYF | TRBJ2-7 | NA | TRBV4-2 | TRBD1
TGTGCCAGCAGCTACGACGGGAGGACCTCGGGAAGTGAGCAGTACTTT | CASSYDGRTSGSEQYF | TRBJ2-7 | NA | TRBV11-2 | TRBD2
TGCGCCAGCAGATTAATAGCGGGGAACACCGGGGAGCTGTTTTTT | CASRLIAGNTGELFF | TRBJ2-2 | NA | TRBV5-1 | TRBD2
TGTGCCAGCAGTCTCGGACGGTTGAACACTGAAGCTTTCTTT | CASSLGRLNTEAFF | TRBJ1-1 | many | TRBV6-5 | NA
TGTGCCAGCAGCAGGACGAATCAGCCCCAGCATTTT | CASSRTNQPQHF | TRBJ1-5 | many | TRBV7-9 | NA
TGTGCCAGCAGACCCAACCCAGGTTATTCAGATACGCAGTATTTT | CASRPNPGYSDTQYF | TRBJ2-3 | NA | TRBV5-4 | NA
TGCAGAGTTGATTTAAATAGCGGGACCTACAATGAGCGGTTCTTC | CRVDLNSGTYNERFF | TRBJ2-1 | NA | TRBV29-1 | TRBD2
TGTGCCAGCAGCTTACAGGGTTATAATTCACCCCTCCACTTT | CASSLQGYNSPLHF | TRBJ1-6 | few | TRBV5-6 | NA
TGTGCCATCAGCTCGGACAGGTGGACTGAAACTTTCTTT | CAISSDRWTETFF | TRBJ1-1 | NA | TRBV11-2 | TRBD1
TGTGCCAGCAGCCAAGATCGGGTCTCTAGCGGGAGACCCTGGGAGACCCAGTACTTC | CASSQDRVSSGRPWETQYF | TRBJ2-5 | NA | TRBV4-2 | TRBD2
NA | CASSLFLSGELFF | TRBJ2-2 | NA | TRBV11-2 | NA
TGTGCCAGCAGTCTGGACTGGTCCTCCTACGAGCAGTACTTC | CASSLDWSSYEQYF | TRBJ2-7 | few | TRBV12-3/TRBV12-4 | NA
TGTGCCAGCAGCCTAGAACTAGCGGGATCCTGGAATGAGCAGTACTTC | CASSLELAGSWNEQYF | TRBJ2-7 | NA | TRBV7-8 | TRBD2
TGTGCCAGCAGCTTAGGTCCCGGGACACCCTACGAGCAGTACTTC | CASSLGPGTPYEQYF | TRBJ2-7 | once | TRBV11-3 | NA
TGTGCCAGCAGCTTTTCGGGAGGGCCGACCGGGGAGCTGTTTTTT | CASSFSGGPTGELFF | TRBJ2-2 | NA | TRBV7-9 | TRBD2
TGCAGCGTTGCCAGTACTGAGACCCAGTACTTC | CSVASTETQYF | TRBJ2-5 | NA | TRBV29-1 | NA
TGCGCCAGCAGCCAAGTGGCAGGGAGAGGGTATGGCTACACCTTC | CASSQVAGRGYGYTF | TRBJ1-2 | NA | TRBV4-1 | NA
TGTGCCAGCAGCCCTGACAGGTCTCAGGGTGAGCAGTTCTTC | CASSPDRSQGEQFF | TRBJ2-1 | many | TRBV11-2 | NA
TGCGCCAGCAGCTTGACTCAAGAACACCAAGAGACCCAGTACTTC | CASSLTQEHQETQYF | TRBJ2-5 | NA | TRBV5-1 | NA
TGTACCAGCAGCGGGACGAGCTACGAGCAGTACTTC | CTSSGTSYEQYF | TRBJ2-7 | few | TRBV11-2 | TRBD2
TGTGCCAGCAGCTTGGGTGGAAGAAGCACAGATACGCAGTATTTT | CASSLGGRSTDTQYF | TRBJ2-3 | NA | TRBV5-4 | NA
TGTGCCAGCAGACCCCTCCGGCCCTCAAGCCTGTATGAGCAGTTCTTC | CASRPLRPSSLYEQFF | TRBJ2-1 | NA | TRBV11-2 | NA
TGTGCCAGCAGTAGGGACATGACTACTGGAAACACCATATATTTT | CASSRDMTTGNTIYF | TRBJ1-3 | NA | TRBV6-1 | NA
TGCGCCAGCAGTTCAGGGGTTACCCGGCGCACAGATACGCAGTATTTT | CASSSGVTRRTDTQYF | TRBJ2-3 | many | TRBV5-1 | NA
TGTGCCAGCAGCGTCGGACAGGGGCGGAATTCACCCCTCCACTTT | CASSVGQGRNSPLHF | TRBJ1-6 | NA | TRBV5-5 | TRBD1
TGTGCCAGCAGCACTCTGGTCTCGTCCGGCTCGGGACTCCGCCACGAACAGTACTTC | CASSTLVSSGSGLRHEQYF | TRBJ2-7 | NA | TRBV5-6 | NA
TGTGCCAGCAGCCAAGAGGGGTCGTGGGCTGAAGCTTTCTTT | CASSQEGSWAEAFF | TRBJ1-1 | NA | TRBV14 | NA
TGTACCAGCAGCGGGGGACAGGGATACATTGAGCAGTTCTTC | CTSSGGQGYIEQFF | TRBJ2-1 | NA | TRBV11-2 | NA
TGTGCCAGCAGCGACGGGACAGGCGGCTACACCTTC | CASSDGTGGYTF | TRBJ1-2 | few | TRBV7-8 | TRBD1
TGTGCCATTAGTGAGTCGACTTGGCGGAGCACAGATACGCGGTATTTT | CAISESTWRSTDTRYF | TRBJ2-3 | NA | TRBV10-3 | NA
TGCAGTGCTGCGGGACGGTTGAACACTGAAGCTTTCTTT | CSAAGRLNTEAFF | TRBJ1-1 | NA | TRBV20-1 | NA
TGTGCCAGCAATTTAAGGACAGGCAGCTCTGGGGCCAATGTCCTGACTTTC | CASNLRTGSSGANVLTF | TRBJ2-6 | NA | TRBV12-3/TRBV12-4 | TRBD1
TGCGCCAGCAGCTCACAGGGGAGGGATGAGCAGTTCTTC | CASSSQGRDEQFF | TRBJ2-1 | NA | TRBV5-1 | NA
TGTGCCAGCAGTGTCACTCAGGGGGCTCCCTACGAGCAGTACTTC | CASSVTQGAPYEQYF | TRBJ2-7 | NA | TRBV6-1 | TRBD1
TGTGCCAGCAGTCCGGACGGTAACTACGAGCAGTACTTC | CASSPDGNYEQYF | TRBJ2-7 | many | TRBV6-5 | NA
TGTGCCGGTAGTTGGCTTTCCCAGGATGGCTACACCTTC | CAGSWLSQDGYTF | TRBJ1-2 | NA | TRBV12-3/TRBV12-4 | NA
TGCAGCGCTGATAGCGGAGGCTACAATGAGCAGTTCTTC | CSADSGGYNEQFF | TRBJ2-1 | few | TRBV29-1 | NA
TGTGTCGGCAGCTTAGGGGCCGGTTTTGACTACACCTTC | CVGSLGAGFDYTF | TRBJ1-2 | NA | TRBV11-2 | NA
TGTGCCAGCAGCAACCCGACAGGGGGTAAAGCTTTCTTT | CASSNPTGGKAFF | TRBJ1-1 | NA | TRBV7-8 | TRBD1
TGTGCCAGTTCCGGTCTTCAGCTAGAAAAACTGTTTTTT | CASSGLQLEKLFF | TRBJ1-4 | NA | TRBV19 | NA